This T cell receptor beta chain was identified during a study of cytomegalovirus exposure and HLA in healthy donors. Study at large: The roughly 120 validation repertoires matched the roughly 630 first-cohort repertoires in platform, a later analysis reported. Study-level findings and limits: According to the study, about 180 TCR beta chains were cytomegalovirus-associated.

Sequencing was performed with immunoSEQ multiplex PCR; in TCRdb, only in-frame clones are kept and a portion is missing. The table includes 67,000 or so clones, around 95% detected once. The donors were in the approximately 120-subject validation cohort, distinct from the approximately 700-subject first cohort. Trimming cost V 5 bases and J 4 bases; bases outside gene matches: 10. This CDR3 contains 16 residues. The germline CDR1 and CDR2 sequences are SGHAT and FQNNGV. Details on this clone: The antigen remains undetermined.

The sequence came from a man aged 18 to 29 in good health and CMV-seropositive. Sequenced sample: PBMCs. This chain connects TRBV11-2 to TRBJ1-5; 8 bases align to TRBD1. This chain's CDR3 is CASSLGTGPGNQPQHF. The DNA for the CDR3 is TGTGCCAGCAGCCTAGGGACAGGTCCTGGGAATCAGCCCCAGCATTTT.